These 2 T cell receptor beta chains were sequenced from one sample in a study of molecular identifiers for immune sequencing clone quantification (dated by TCRdb to 2016 to 2019). Library method: PCR. The instrument given in TCRdb is NextSeq 500. TCRdb reprocessing: public reads trimmed at Q25 with fastp, clones called with MiXCR, in-frame beta chains kept. CDR3 protein sequences are deduplicated, and each keeps its most common genes and DNA. Recorded for this sample are around 480,000 distinct CDR3 sequences; around 23% of them occurred a single time. The ten top clones hold 0.7% to 0.9% of the sample. The sequenced sample consisted of naive CD8+ T cells from blood, with Jurkat cell RNA spiked in. The meaning of the sample's cell subset or site label: FACS-sorted CD8+CD4-CCR7+CD45RA+ naive T cells. The source of these receptors is a human donor in good health. Some libraries in this study had Jurkat cell RNA spiked in.

This clonotype was detected only a few times. The V gene is TRBV9, the J gene TRBJ1-4; the D is unclear. V lost 0 bases and J 8 bases, leaving 8 bases between the germline ends. CDR1 is SGDLS and CDR2 is YYNGEE in the germline V gene. The CDR3 is made up of 13 amino acids. As DNA, the CDR3 is TGTGCCAGCAGCGTAGATGTTAGGGAAAAACTGTTTTTT. Translation: CASSVDVREKLFF.

This clonotype was seen repeatedly, ten times or more. In DNA form, the CDR3 reads TGTGCCAGCAGCTCCACCACGACAGGGAGCACAGATACGCAGTATTTT. Translated: CASSSTTTGSTDTQYF. The chain recombines TRBV7-9 with TRBJ2-3; 7 positions match TRBD1. Losses at the gene ends were 4 bases for V and 0 bases for J; bases not matched to a gene: 7. Germline V lookup: CDR1 SEHNR, CDR2 FQNEAQ (reference sequence). The CDR3 runs to 16 residues.